The T cell receptor (beta chain) under discussion was sequenced for a study of human T cells and chemical hapten exposure. The wider study: An approximately 2 cm by approximately 2 cm inner upper arm patch received 2% DPC for sensitization. DPC (0.01%) was patch tested on the upper back and read at 6 days.

Germline V gene data show CDR1 as LGHNA and CDR2 as YSLEER. The V gene lost 1 base and the J gene lost 2 bases, with 6 bases spanning the gap. The CDR3 is made up of 13 amino acids. Described time point: patch test 2, 6 weeks after DPC sensitization. The sample's treatment: therapeutic diphenylcyclopropenone sensitization with weekly scalp DPC. Authors' processing steps: TCRs per sample had a median of 95,638 and ranged from about 20,000 to 750,000. Each CDR3 protein gets one entry after TCRdb re-called the RACE reads with MiXCR. The V and J calls come from TCRdb's annotation, not from the publication. The sample contains about 350,000 distinct CDR3 sequences, more than 5% of which appear only once.

The V and J genes are TRBV4-3 and TRBJ2-7; D tentatively fits TRBD1 or TRBD2 (5 bases each). Here the sequenced sample was whole blood, taken in connection with sensitization to the hapten diphenylcyclopropenone (DPC). The TCR originated in a woman aged 18-29 years with alopecia areata. Some clones in this sample may be carry-over from other donors' samples. CDR3 sequence: CASSQGGTYEQYF. The CDR3 nucleotides read TGCGCCAGCAGCCAAGGGGGGACCTACGAGCAGTACTTC.